This T cell receptor beta chain was sequenced for a study of shared clonotypes between healthy human individuals. Partitioning of CD4+ cells yielded a CD45RA+ naive subset and a CD45RA-negative memory subset. V shed 5 bases and J 5 bases; nucleotides not matched to a gene: 11. Germline V gene data show CDR1 as SGHAT and CDR2 as FQNNGV. The CDR3 totals 15 residues. Measured with immunoSEQ multiplex PCR; TCRdb has only the in-frame clones, and not every one. The sample records approximately 2.5 million clones, roughly 93% being singletons. The rearrangement joins TRBV11-2 to TRBJ2-5, with 7 bases lining up with TRBD1. The sequence was collected from a man in his late teens or twenties in good health. Some clones in this sample may be carry-over from other donors' samples. Sequencing was done on a sample of naive CD4+ T cells from PBMCs. Indicated subset: CD45RA+ positively selected. For the CDR3, the DNA is TGTGCCAGCAGCCCCGGGACAGCCGGGCTGGAGACCCAGTACTTC. Translating it yields CASSPGTAGLETQYF.